What follows is one T cell receptor (beta chain) and its context. This specimen comes from a study of blood T cell repertoires in COVID-19. For the study at large: From the United States, Italy and Spain came samples of acute and convalescent COVID-19. Sample material is recorded as cDNA or gDNA derived from T cells, B-cell-depleted T cells, or PBMCs.

The repertoire was sequenced with immunoSEQ multiplex PCR; TCRdb's copy has only in-frame clones and lacks some. The sample includes around 200,000 clones, around 85% of them seen just once. The source of this sequence is a man aged 25 to 40 with acute or convalescent COVID-19. What was sequenced was peripheral blood.

CDR3: CASSPPAGGIETQYF. CDR3 in DNA: TGTGCCAGCAGCCCACCCGCAGGGGGTATAGAGACCCAGTACTTC. V and J are TRBV28 and TRBJ2-5; 7 bases are a match to TRBD1. The V segment lost 6 bases and the J segment 4 bases; nucleotides outside the gene matches: 11. Germline lookup yields CDR1 MDHEN and CDR2 SYDVKM. There are 15 residues in the CDR3.